The TCR beta chain under discussion was sequenced for a study of T cells after yellow fever vaccination. CDR3 length: 14 residues. J gave up 0 bases and V 3 bases, and 2 bases lay outside the gene matches. CDR1 and CDR2 from the germline V gene are MNHEY and SVGEGT. This clonotype showed up just a few times. One entry per CDR3 protein, called by TCRdb with MiXCR from the 5' RACE reads. The sample lists about 240,000 distinct CDR3 sequences, 6% to 7.5% seen once, with more than 0.8% in the top ten. Sequencing was performed on CD4+ T cells sorted from PBMCs, taken 15 days after the yellow fever booster vaccination. This clonotype was sampled from a man aged 25-45 years who received the YFV17D yellow fever vaccine. The gene calls are TRBV6-2 or TRBV6-3 and TRBJ2-7; 7 nucleotides align to TRBD2. The CDR3 spells CASSYRTSSYEQYF. The CDR3 DNA sequence: TGTGCCAGCAGTTATAGGACTAGCTCCTACGAGCAGTACTTC.